Listed below are T cell receptor beta chains from one sample, sequenced in a study of OX40 agonist ivuxolimab in advanced cancers. Assay used: immunoSEQ multiplex PCR; TCRdb lists only in-frame clones, some missing. The data show roughly 45,000 clones, around 80% seen once. The input for sequencing was CD4+ or CD8+ T cells sorted from blood, taken in a trial of the OX40 agonist ivuxolimab. These TCRs come from an adult with an advanced solid tumor such as melanoma, head and neck, liver or kidney cancer. The CDR3 runs from the conserved cysteine through the conserved F or W. The D gene is left open where the match is weak. The size field is filled for only some rows; it gives once, few, many or a size class.

d_call j_call clone_size v_call cdr3_nt cdr3_aa
- TRBJ2-5 - TRBV5-1 TGCGCCAGCAGCTTGGGAGTGGATAGCCTCCGAGAGACCCAGTACTTC CASSLGVDSLRETQYF
TRBD1 TRBJ1-4 - TRBV18 TGTGCCAGCTCACCTCGGACAGGGTTTTTGGTTTTT CASSPRTGFLVF
- TRBJ2-5 - TRBV7-2 TGTGCCAGCACTACCCCAGGGGGAGGGCCGTTGAAGACCCAGTACTTC CASTTPGGGPLKTQYF
- TRBJ2-3 - TRBV29-1 TGCAGCGAACGGACGGCAGATACGCAGTATTTT CSERTADTQYF
TRBD2 TRBJ2-1 - TRBV29-1 TGCAGCGTTGAGTACGGGAGGGCCGGGTCCTACAATGAGCAGTTCTTC CSVEYGRAGSYNEQFF
- TRBJ2-2 - TRBV5-1 TGCGCCAGCAGCTTTCAAGGGGACAACACCGGGGAGCTGTTTTTT CASSFQGDNTGELFF
- TRBJ1-4 - TRBV19 TGTGCCAGTAGTTTGGGCGCCGAGAATGAAAAACTGTTTTTT CASSLGAENEKLFF
TRBD2 TRBJ2-1 few TRBV7-6 TGTGCCAGCAGCTTCGGGACTACGTCCGATGAGCAGTTCTTC CASSFGTTSDEQFF
TRBD2 TRBJ2-5 - TRBV4-1 TGCGCCAGCAGCCAAGCGGTGCGGGGGGAGGGGCAAGAGACCCAGTACTTC CASSQAVRGEGQETQYF
TRBD2 TRBJ2-7 - TRBV5-6 TGTGCCAGCAGCTATGGACTAGCGGACGCCTACGAGCAGTACTTC CASSYGLADAYEQYF
- TRBJ1-1 - TRBV7-7 TGTGCCAGCAGCTTAGCCGACAGCCCGACCTTAGGCTCGTTAAACACTGAAGCTTTCTTT CASSLADSPTLGSLNTEAFF
TRBD2 TRBJ2-7 - TRBV2 TGTGCCAGCAGGTTAGCGGGAGACGAGCAGTACTTC CASRLAGDEQYF
- TRBJ1-2 - TRBV6-5 TGTGCCAGCAGTTATCGGGCAGGGGATGGCTACACCTTC CASSYRAGDGYTF
- TRBJ2-5 - TRBV5-8 TGTGCCAGCAGCTTGGGCGCACAGGGCCAAGAGACCCAGTACTTC CASSLGAQGQETQYF
TRBD1 TRBJ1-6 - TRBV27 TGTGCCAGCAGTTTAGACAGGGGGACCTATAATTCACCCCTCCACTTT CASSLDRGTYNSPLHF
TRBD1 TRBJ1-5 - TRBV4-1 TGCGCCAGCAGCGATAACAGGGGGTTTCAGCCCCAGCATTTT CASSDNRGFQPQHF
- TRBJ2-3 - TRBV7-2 TGTGCCAGCAGCTTATCGTCCGGGACAGATACGCAGTATTTT CASSLSSGTDTQYF
- TRBJ1-2 - TRBV9 TGTGCCAGCAGCGACGCAATGATCAAGACCTATGGCTACACCTTC CASSDAMIKTYGYTF
TRBD2 TRBJ2-1 - TRBV18 TGTGCCAGCTCACCAGGTAGCGGGAGTTCCTACAATGAGCAGTTCTTC CASSPGSGSSYNEQFF
- TRBJ2-5 - TRBV27 TGTGCCAGCAGTTTTTTAGGGGGGCGAGAGACCCAGTACTTC CASSFLGGRETQYF
- TRBJ2-2 - TRBV5-4 TGTGCCAGCAGCTTCAGGGCCGGGGAGCTGTTTTTT CASSFRAGELFF
- TRBJ1-3 once TRBV4-3 TGCGCCAGCAGCCAAGATGGAGGGGTTTTCTCTGGAAACACCATATATTTT CASSQDGGVFSGNTIYF
TRBD1 TRBJ2-5 - TRBV5-8 TGTGCCAGCAGCTGGACAGGCCGTATGGAGACCCAGTACTTC CASSWTGRMETQYF
- TRBJ2-7 medium-sized TRBV5-1 TGCGCCAGCAGCTTTGGGCAGGGACAAGGGGGGCAGTACTTC CASSFGQGQGGQYF
- TRBJ2-7 few TRBV6-6 TGTGCCAGCAGTCCCTATTCCCAAGGGTCCTACGAGCAGTACTTC CASSPYSQGSYEQYF
- TRBJ1-1 - TRBV6-6 TGTGCCAGCAGTTACGGGGGAAGGAACACTGAAGCTTTCTTT CASSYGGRNTEAFF
- TRBJ2-3 - TRBV11-2 TGTGCCAGCAGCTCAGCAGATACGCAGTATTTT CASSSADTQYF
- TRBJ1-2 - TRBV6-5 TGTGCCAGCAGTTACGTGGGGCCTAACTATGGCTACACCTTC CASSYVGPNYGYTF
TRBD1 TRBJ2-1 - TRBV12-5 TGTGCTAGTGGCCCAGGACAGGGTGCAGTGGACAATGAGCAGTTCTTC CASGPGQGAVDNEQFF
- TRBJ2-3 once TRBV5-1 TGCGCCAGCAGCTGGGACTCCGCTGCCCTCACAGATACGCAGTATTTT CASSWDSAALTDTQYF
- TRBJ2-2 - TRBV28 TGTGCCAGCAGCCTACTTCGGATTCCAACCGGGGAGCTGTTTTTT CASSLLRIPTGELFF
- TRBJ2-7 - TRBV11-2 TGTGCCAGCAGCTTAGTATATCAGACTAGTTCCTCTTCCTACGAGCAGTACTTC CASSLVYQTSSSSYEQYF
- TRBJ2-5 - TRBV6-4 TGTGCCAGCAGTGACAACAGGGGGGGGAAGACCCAGTACTTC CASSDNRGGKTQYF
- TRBJ2-1 - TRBV5-1 TGCGCCAGCACCCCGACTAGTAGGGCCAATGAGCAGTTCTTC CASTPTSRANEQFF
TRBD2 TRBJ2-3 - TRBV7-9 TGTGCCAGCAGCTTAGGAGGCGGGAGGAAGGCAGATACGCAGTATTTT CASSLGGGRKADTQYF
TRBD1 TRBJ1-2 - TRBV23-1 TGCGCCAGCAGTTTTCCCGGGACAGGGGCGAACTATGGCTACACCTTC CASSFPGTGANYGYTF
- TRBJ1-4 - TRBV7-9 TGTGCCAGCAGCTTACTCCAAAACGGTGAAAAACTGTTTTTT CASSLLQNGEKLFF
TRBD2 TRBJ2-1 - TRBV7-9 TGTGCCAGCAGCTTACCCTTTCGACTAGCGGGAGGGCAGGGTGAGCAGTTCTTC CASSLPFRLAGGQGEQFF
TRBD2 TRBJ2-3 - TRBV5-6 TGTGCCAGCAGCTGGGAGGACATAGCGGGAGGTCGCACAGATACGCAGTATTTT CASSWEDIAGGRTDTQYF
- TRBJ1-5 - TRBV7-2 TGTGCCAGCAGCGCGTCTTTGGGAAGCAATCAGCCCCAGCATTTT CASSASLGSNQPQHF
TRBD2 TRBJ2-5 few TRBV7-2 TGTGCCAGCAGCTTAGATCCTGCGGGGGGGACGCGCGAGACCCAGTACTTC CASSLDPAGGTRETQYF
TRBD2 TRBJ2-5 - TRBV10-2 TGCGCCAGCAGTGACCCGACTAGCGGGAGGGCCGGTGAGCAGTACTTC CASSDPTSGRAGEQYF
- TRBJ1-1 few TRBV27 TGTGCCAGCAGTTGGGGACCGCGGGGGACTGAAGCTTTCTTT CASSWGPRGTEAFF
TRBD2 TRBJ2-1 - TRBV2 TGTGCCAGCAGTGAAGCGCGGGGACTATACAATGAGCAGTTCTTC CASSEARGLYNEQFF
- TRBJ1-1 - TRBV2 TGTGCCATCCTTAAGGCGGGGCTTACTGAAGCTTTCTTT CAILKAGLTEAFF
TRBD2 TRBJ2-3 few TRBV7-2 TGTGCCAGCAGCCGACTAGCGGGACTGGATACGCAGTATTTT CASSRLAGLDTQYF
TRBD2 TRBJ2-1 once TRBV19 TGTGCCAGTAGTAAGGGACTAGCGGGAGGGGCCCCCTACAATGAGCAGTTCTTC CASSKGLAGGAPYNEQFF
TRBD1 TRBJ1-5 - TRBV5-5 TGTGCCAGCAGTTTGGACAGGGCTAGCAATCAGCCCCAGCATTTT CASSLDRASNQPQHF
TRBD2 TRBJ2-1 - TRBV10-3 TGTGCCACGAGAGAACACGGACTAGATGTTGATCATGAGCAGTTCTTC CATREHGLDVDHEQFF